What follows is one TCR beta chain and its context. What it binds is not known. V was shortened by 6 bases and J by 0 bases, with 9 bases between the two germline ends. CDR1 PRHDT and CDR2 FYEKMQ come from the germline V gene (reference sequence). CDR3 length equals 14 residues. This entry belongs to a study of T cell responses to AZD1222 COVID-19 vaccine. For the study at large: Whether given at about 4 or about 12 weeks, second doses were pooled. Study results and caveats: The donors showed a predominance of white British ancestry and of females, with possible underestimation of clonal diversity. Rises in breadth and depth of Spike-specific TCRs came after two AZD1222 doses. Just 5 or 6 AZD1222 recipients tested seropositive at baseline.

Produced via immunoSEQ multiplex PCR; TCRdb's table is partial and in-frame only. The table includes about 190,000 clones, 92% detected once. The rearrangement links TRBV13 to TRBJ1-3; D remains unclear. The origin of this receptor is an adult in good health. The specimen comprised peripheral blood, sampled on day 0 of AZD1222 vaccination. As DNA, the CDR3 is TGTGCCAGCAGAAGGGATTACTCTGGAAACACCATATATTTT. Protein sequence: CASRRDYSGNTIYF.